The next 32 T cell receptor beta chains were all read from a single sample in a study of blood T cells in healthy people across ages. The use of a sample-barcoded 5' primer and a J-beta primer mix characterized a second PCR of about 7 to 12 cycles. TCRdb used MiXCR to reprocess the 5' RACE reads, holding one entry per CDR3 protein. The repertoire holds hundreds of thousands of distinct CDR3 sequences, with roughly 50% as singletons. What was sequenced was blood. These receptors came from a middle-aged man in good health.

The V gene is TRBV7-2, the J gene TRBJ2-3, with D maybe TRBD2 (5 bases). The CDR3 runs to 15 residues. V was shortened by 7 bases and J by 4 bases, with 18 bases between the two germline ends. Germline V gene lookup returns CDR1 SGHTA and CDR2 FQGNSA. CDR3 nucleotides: TGTGCCAGCACCCCCATTCGGGGTGTGTCAGATACGCAGTATTTT. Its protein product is CASTPIRGVSDTQYF.

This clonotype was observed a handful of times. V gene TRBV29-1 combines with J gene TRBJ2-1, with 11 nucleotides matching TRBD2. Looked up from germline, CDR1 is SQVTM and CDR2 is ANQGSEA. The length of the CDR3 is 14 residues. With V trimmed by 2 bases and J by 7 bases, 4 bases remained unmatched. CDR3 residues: CSVERRLAGNEQFF. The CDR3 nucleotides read TGCAGCGTTGAACGGCGACTAGCGGGAAATGAGCAGTTCTTC.

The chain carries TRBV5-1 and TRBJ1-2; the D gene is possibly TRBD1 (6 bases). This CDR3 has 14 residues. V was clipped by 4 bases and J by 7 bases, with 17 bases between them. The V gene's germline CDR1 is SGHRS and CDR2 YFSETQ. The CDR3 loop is CASSLLRGLRGYTF. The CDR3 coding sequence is TGCGCCAGCAGCCTCCTTCGGGGGCTTCGTGGCTACACCTTC.

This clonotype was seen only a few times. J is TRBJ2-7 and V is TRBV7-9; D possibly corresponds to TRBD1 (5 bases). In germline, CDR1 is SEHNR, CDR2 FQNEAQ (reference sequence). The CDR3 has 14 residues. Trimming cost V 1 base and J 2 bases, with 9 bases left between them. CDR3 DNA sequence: TGTGCCAGCAGCTTAGTACAGGCCACCTACGAGCAGTACTTC. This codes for CASSLVQATYEQYF.

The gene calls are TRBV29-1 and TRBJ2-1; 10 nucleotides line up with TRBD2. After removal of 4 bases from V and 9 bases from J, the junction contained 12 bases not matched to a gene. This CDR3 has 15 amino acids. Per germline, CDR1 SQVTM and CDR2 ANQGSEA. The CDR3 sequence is CSVGIAGGLYGEQFF. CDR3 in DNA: TGCAGCGTTGGTATAGCGGGAGGACTTTACGGTGAGCAGTTCTTC.

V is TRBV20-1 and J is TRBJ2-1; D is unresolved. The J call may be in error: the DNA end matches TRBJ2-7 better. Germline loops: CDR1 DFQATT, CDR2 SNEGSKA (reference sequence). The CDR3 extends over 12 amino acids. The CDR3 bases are TGCAGTGCCAACAGCTTGGAGATTGAGCAGTACTTC. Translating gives CSANSLEIEQYF.

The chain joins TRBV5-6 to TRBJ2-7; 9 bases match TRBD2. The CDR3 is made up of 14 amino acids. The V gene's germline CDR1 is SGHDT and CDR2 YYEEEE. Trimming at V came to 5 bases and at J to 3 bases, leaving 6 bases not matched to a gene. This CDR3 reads CASRTSGAFYEQYF. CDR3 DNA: TGTGCCAGCAGGACTAGCGGAGCCTTCTACGAGCAGTACTTC.

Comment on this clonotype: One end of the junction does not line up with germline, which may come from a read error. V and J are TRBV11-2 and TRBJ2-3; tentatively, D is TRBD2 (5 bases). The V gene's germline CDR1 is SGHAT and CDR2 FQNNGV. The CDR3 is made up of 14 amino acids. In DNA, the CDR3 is TGTGCCAGCAGCTTGAGGGATAGCACAGAGACGCAGTATTTT. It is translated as CASSLRDSTETQYF.

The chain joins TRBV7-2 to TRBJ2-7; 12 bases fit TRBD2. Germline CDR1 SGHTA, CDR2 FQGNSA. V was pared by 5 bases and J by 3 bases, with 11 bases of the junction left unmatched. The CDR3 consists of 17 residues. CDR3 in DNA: TGTGCCAGCAGCGGCGGCCTAGCGGGAGGGCGGGGCTACGAGCAGTACTTC. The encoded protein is CASSGGLAGGRGYEQYF.

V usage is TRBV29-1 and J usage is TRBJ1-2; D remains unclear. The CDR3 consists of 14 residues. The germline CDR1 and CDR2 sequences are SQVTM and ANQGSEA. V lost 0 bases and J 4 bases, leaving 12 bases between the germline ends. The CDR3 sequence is CSVEDWDGPYGYTF. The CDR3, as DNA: TGCAGCGTTGAAGATTGGGATGGACCCTATGGCTACACCTTC.

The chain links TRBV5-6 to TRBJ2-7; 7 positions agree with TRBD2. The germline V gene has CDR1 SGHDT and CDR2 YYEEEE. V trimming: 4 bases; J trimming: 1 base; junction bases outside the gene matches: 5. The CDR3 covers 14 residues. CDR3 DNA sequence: TGTGCCAGCAGCATCGTACTAGCGTCCTACGAGCAGTACTTC. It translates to CASSIVLASYEQYF.

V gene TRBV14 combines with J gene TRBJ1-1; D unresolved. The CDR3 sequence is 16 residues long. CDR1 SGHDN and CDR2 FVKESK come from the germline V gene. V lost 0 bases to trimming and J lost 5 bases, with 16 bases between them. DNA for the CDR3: TGTGCCAGCAGCCAAGATCCCAGGTGGGCGGGAACTGAAGCTTTCTTT. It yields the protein CASSQDPRWAGTEAFF.

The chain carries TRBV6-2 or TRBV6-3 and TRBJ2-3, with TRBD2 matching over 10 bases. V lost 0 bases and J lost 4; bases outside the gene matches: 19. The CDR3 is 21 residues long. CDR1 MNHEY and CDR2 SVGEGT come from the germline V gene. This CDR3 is CASSYSGWVGQLAGVADTQYF. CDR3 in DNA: TGTGCCAGCAGTTACTCAGGATGGGTGGGACAGCTAGCGGGAGTAGCAGATACGCAGTATTTT.

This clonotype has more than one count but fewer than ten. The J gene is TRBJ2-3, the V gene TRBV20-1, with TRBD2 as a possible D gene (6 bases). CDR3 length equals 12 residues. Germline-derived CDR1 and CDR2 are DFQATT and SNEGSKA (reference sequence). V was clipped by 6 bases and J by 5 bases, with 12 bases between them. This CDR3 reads CSAMGGIDTQYF. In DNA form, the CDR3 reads TGCAGTGCGATGGGGGGTATAGATACGCAGTATTTT.

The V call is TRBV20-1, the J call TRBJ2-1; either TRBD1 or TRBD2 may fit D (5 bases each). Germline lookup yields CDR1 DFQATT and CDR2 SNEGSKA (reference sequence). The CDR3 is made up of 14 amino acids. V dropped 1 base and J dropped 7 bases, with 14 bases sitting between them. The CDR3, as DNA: TGCAGTGCTAGAGGGGGGAGCCGCCTAAATGAGCAGTTCTTC. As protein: CSARGGSRLNEQFF.

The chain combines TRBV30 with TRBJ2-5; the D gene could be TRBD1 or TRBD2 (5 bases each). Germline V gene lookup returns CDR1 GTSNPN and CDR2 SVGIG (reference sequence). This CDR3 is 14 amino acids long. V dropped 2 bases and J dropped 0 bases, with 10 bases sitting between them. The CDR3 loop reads CAWSKGPNQETQYF. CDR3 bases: TGTGCCTGGAGTAAGGGACCGAACCAAGAGACCCAGTACTTC.

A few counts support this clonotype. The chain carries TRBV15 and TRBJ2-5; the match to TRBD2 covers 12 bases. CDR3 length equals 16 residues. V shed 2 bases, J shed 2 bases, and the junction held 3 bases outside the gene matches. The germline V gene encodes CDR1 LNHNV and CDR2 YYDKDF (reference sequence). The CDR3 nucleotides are TGTGCCACCAGCAGACTGACTAGCGGGGGTCAAGAGACCCAGTACTTC. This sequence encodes CATSRLTSGGQETQYF.

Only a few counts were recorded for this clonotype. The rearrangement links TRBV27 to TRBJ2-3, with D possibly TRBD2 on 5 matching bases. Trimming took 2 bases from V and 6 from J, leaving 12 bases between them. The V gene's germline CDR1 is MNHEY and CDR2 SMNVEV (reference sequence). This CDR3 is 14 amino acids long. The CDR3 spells CASSLIPSLDTQYF. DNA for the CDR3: TGTGCCAGCAGTTTAATCCCTAGCTTGGATACGCAGTATTTT.

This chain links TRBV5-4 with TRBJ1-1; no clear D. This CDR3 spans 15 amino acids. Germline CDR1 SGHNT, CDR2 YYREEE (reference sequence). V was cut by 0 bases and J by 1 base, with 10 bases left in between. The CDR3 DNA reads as TGTGCCAGCAGCTTGGCCTCAGGAAGGAACACTGAAGCTTTCTTT. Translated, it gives CASSLASGRNTEAFF.

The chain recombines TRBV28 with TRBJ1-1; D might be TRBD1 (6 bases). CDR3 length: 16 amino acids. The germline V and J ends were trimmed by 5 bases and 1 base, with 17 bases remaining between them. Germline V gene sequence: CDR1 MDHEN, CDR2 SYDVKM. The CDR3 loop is CASSQQGGRENTEAFF. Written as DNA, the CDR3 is TGTGCCAGCAGTCAACAGGGAGGACGCGAGAACACTGAAGCTTTCTTT. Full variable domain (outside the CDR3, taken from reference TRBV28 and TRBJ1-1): DVKVTQSSRYLVKRTGEKVFLECVQDMDHENMFWYRQDPGLGLRLIYFSYDVKMKEKGDIPEGYSVSREKKERFSLILESASTNQTSMYLCASSQQGGRENTEAFFGQGTRLTVV.

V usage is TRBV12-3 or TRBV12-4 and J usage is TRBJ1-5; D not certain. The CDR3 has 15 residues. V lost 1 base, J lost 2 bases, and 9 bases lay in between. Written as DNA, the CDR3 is TGTGCCAGCAGTTTAGGTGTTGGGGGCAATCAGCCCCAGCATTTT. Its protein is CASSLGVGGNQPQHF.

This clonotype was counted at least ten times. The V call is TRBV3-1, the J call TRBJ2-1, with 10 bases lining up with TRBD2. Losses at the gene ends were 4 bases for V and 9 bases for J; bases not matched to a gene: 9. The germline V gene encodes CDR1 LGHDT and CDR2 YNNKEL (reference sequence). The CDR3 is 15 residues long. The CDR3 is CASSRQRGGLGEQFF. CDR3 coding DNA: TGTGCCAGCAGCCGCCAGCGGGGGGGCCTCGGTGAGCAGTTCTTC.

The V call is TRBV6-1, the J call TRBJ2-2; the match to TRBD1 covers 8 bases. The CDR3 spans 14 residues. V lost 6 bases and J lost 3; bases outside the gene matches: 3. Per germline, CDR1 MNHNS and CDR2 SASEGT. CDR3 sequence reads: CASRTGADTGELFF. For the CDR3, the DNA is TGTGCCAGCAGGACAGGGGCGGACACCGGGGAGCTGTTTTTT.

This CDR3 is CASSHGAGARNEQYF. CDR3 coding DNA: TGCGCCAGCAGCCATGGTGCGGGAGCAAGGAACGAGCAGTACTTC. V usage is TRBV4-1 and J usage is TRBJ2-7; 7 bases fit TRBD2. The CDR3 totals 15 residues. V was clipped by 3 bases and J by 5 bases; unmatched bases: 10. Germline CDR1 reads MGHRA; CDR2 reads YSYEKL.

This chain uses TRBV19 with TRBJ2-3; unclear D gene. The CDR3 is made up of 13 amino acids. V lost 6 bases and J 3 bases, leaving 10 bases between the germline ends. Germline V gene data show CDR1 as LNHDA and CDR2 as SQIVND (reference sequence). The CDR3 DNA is TGTGCCAGTAGAATGGCGTTAACAGATACGCAGTATTTT. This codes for CASRMALTDTQYF.

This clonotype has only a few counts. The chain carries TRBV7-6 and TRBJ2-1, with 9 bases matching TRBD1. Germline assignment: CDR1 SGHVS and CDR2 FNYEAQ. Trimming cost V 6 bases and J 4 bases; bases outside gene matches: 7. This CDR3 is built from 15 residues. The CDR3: CASSYGTGKYNEQFF. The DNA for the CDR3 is TGTGCCAGCAGTTATGGGACAGGGAAATACAATGAGCAGTTCTTC.

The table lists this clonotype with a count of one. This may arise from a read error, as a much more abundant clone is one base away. The CDR3, as DNA: TGTGCCAGCAGCGTAGAGGGACTCAGTGAGCAGTTCTTC. This translates into CASSVEGLSEQFF. V is TRBV7-2 and J is TRBJ2-1; the D gene is possibly TRBD2 (6 bases). The CDR3 totals 13 residues. Trimming removed 5 bases from V and 9 bases from J, with 14 bases in between. CDR1 and CDR2 (germline): SGHTA, FQGNSA.

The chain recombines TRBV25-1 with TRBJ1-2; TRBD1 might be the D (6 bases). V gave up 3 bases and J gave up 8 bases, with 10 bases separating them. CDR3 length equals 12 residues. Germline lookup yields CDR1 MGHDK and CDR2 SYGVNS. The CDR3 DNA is TGTGCCAGCAGTGATTTAGACAGGGGCTACACCTTC. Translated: CASSDLDRGYTF.

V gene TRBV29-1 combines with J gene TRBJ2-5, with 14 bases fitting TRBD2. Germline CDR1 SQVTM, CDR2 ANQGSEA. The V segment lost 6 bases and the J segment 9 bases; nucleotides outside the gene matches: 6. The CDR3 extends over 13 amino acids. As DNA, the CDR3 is TGCAGCGTAGACGGACTAGCGGGAGGTTCCCAGTACTTC. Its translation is CSVDGLAGGSQYF.

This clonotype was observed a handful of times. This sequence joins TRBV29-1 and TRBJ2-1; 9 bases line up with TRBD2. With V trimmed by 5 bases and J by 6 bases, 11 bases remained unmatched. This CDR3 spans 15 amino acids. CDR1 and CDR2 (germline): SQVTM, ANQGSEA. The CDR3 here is CSVSGGLAGTNEQFF. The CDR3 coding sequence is TGCAGCGTTTCGGGAGGGCTAGCGGGGACCAATGAGCAGTTCTTC.

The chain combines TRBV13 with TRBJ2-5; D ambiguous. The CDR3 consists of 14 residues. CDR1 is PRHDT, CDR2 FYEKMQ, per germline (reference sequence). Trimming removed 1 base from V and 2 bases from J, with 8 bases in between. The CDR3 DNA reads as TGTGCCAGCAGCTTAGCCCTGGATCAAGAGACCCAGTACTTC. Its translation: CASSLALDQETQYF.

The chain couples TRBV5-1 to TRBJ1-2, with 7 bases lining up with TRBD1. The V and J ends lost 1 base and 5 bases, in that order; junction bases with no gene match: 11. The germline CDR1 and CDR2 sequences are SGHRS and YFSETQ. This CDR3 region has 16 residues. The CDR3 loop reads CASSLLETGWYYGYTF. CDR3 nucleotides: TGCGCCAGCAGCTTGCTAGAGACAGGGTGGTATTATGGCTACACCTTC.